This section outlines one T cell receptor beta chain sequence together with its context. This CDR3 comprises 17 residues. The data were taken from a study of blood T cell repertoires in COVID-19. Overall study context: Acute-phase and convalescent COVID-19 samples originated in the United States, Italy and Spain. T cells, B-cell-depleted T cells, or PBMCs supplied cDNA or gDNA.

Per the study methods: Amplification with reference gene primers provided the estimates of nucleated cell counts. TCRdb's copy holds only in-frame clones and misses some; the assay was immunoSEQ multiplex PCR. V and J calls and clone size are as listed in that table; D and trimming were resolved from the DNA. The sample lists 250,000 to 300,000 clones, 83% occurring once. Material: peripheral blood. The receptor was isolated from a man in his 60s who had recovered from COVID-19. The chain links TRBV7-5 to TRBJ1-6; the table gives TRBD1 as D, unverified against the DNA. TRBV7-5 is annotated as a pseudogene. Here the CDR3 reads CARSKSGGGSYNSPLHF. CDR3 bases: TGTGCCAGAAGCAAGTCAGGGGGCGGCTCCTATAATTCACCCCTCCACTTT.